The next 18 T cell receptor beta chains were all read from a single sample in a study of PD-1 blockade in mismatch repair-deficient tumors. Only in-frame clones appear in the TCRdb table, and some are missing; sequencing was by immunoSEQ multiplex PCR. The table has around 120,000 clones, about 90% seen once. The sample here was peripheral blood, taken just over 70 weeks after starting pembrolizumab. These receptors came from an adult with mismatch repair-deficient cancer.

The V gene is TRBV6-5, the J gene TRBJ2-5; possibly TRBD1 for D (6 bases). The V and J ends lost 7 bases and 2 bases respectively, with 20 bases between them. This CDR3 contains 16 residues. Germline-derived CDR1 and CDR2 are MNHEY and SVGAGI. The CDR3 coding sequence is TGTGCCAGCAATTATCACCGGGACACGGGGCAAGAGACCCAGTACTTC. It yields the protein CASNYHRDTGQETQYF.

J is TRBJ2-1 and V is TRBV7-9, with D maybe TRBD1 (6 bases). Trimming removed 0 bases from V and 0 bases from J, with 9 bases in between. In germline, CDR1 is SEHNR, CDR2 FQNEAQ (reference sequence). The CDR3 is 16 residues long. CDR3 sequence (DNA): TGTGCCAGCAGCTTAGCGACGACAGGCTCCTACAATGAGCAGTTCTTC. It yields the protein CASSLATTGSYNEQFF. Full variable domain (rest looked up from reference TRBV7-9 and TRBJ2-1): DTGVSQNPRHKITKRGQNVTFRCDPISEHNRLYWYRQTLGQGPEFLTYFQNEAQLEKSRLLSDRFSAERPKGSFSTLEIQRTEQGDSAMYLCASSLATTGSYNEQFFGPGTRLTVL.

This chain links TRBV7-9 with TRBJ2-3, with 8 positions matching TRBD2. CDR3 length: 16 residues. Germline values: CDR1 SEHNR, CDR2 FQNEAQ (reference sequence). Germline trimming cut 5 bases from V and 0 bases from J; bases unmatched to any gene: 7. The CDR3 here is CASSHWASGSTDTQYF. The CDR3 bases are TGTGCCAGCAGCCACTGGGCTAGCGGGAGCACAGATACGCAGTATTTT.

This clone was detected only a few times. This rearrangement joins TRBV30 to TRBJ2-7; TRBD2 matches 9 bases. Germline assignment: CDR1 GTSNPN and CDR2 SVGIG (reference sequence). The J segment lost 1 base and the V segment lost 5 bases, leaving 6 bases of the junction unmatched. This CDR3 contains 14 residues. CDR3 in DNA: TGTGCCTGGGGGGTAGCGGGGGCGTCCTACGAGCAGTACTTC. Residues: CAWGVAGASYEQYF.

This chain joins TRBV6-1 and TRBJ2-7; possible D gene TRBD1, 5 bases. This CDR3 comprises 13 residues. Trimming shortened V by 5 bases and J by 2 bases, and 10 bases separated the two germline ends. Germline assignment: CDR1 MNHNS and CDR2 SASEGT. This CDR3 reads CASSPRRAYEQYF. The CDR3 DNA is TGTGCCAGCAGTCCTCGCAGGGCCTACGAGCAGTACTTC.

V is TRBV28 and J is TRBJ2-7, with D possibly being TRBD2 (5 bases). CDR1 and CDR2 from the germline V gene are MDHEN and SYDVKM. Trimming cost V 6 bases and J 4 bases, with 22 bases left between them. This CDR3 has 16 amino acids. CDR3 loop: CASSFTGSATPYEQYF. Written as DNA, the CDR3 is TGTGCCAGCAGCTTTACTGGGAGCGCGACACCTTACGAGCAGTACTTC.

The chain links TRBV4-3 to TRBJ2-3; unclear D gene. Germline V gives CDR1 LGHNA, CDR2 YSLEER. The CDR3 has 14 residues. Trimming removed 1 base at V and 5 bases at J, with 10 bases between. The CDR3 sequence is CASSQVTSIDTQYF. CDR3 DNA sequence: TGCGCCAGCAGCCAAGTAACTTCCATAGATACGCAGTATTTT.

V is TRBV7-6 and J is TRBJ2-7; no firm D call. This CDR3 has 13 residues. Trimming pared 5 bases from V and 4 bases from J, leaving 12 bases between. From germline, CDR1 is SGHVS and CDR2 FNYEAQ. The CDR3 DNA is TGTGCCAGCAGCCCCGGGCCTTTTTACGAGCAGTACTTC. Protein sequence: CASSPGPFYEQYF. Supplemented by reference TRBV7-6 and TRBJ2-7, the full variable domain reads GAGVSQSPRYKVTKRGQDVALRCDPISGHVSLYWYRQALGQGPEFLTYFNYEAQQDKSGLPNDRFSAERPEGSISTLTIQRTEQRDSAMYRCASSPGPFYEQYFGPGTRLTVT.

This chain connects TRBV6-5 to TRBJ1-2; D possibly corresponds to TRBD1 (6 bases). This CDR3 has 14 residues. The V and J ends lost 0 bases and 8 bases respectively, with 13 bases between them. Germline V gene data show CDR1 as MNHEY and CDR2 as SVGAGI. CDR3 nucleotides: TGTGCCAGCAGTTACTCGGGGACACCCCAGGGCTACACCTTC. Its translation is CASSYSGTPQGYTF.

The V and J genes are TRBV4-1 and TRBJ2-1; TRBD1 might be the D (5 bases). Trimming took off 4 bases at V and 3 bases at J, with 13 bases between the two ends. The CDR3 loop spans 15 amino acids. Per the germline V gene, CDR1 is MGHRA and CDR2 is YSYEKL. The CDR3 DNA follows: TGCGCCAGCAGCCTGCTGGGTCAGGGCTACAATGAGCAGTTCTTC. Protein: CASSLLGQGYNEQFF.

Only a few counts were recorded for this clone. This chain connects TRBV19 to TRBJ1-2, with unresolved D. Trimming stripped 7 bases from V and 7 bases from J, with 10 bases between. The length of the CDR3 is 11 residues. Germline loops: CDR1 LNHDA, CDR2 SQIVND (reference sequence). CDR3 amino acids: CASMTLGGYTF. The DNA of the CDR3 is TGTGCCAGTATGACCCTTGGTGGCTACACCTTC.

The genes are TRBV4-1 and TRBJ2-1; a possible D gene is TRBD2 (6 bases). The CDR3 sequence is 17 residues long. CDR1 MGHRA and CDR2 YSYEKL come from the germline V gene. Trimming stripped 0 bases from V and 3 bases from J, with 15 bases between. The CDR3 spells CASSQENTGTRYNEQFF. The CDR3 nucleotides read TGCGCCAGCAGCCAAGAGAATACCGGGACTCGCTACAATGAGCAGTTCTTC.

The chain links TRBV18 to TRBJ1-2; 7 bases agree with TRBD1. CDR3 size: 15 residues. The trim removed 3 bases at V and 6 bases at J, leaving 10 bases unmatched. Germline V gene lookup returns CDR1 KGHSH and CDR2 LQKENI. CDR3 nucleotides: TGTGCCAGCTCACCGGCAAAACAGGGGTCACATGGCTACACCTTC. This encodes CASSPAKQGSHGYTF.

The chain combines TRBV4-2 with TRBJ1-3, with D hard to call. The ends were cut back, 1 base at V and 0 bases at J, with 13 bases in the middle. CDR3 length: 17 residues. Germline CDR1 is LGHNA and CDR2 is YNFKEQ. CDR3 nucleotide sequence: TGTGCCAGCAGCCAAGCGGGCAGCTTTCTCTCTGGAAACACCATATATTTT. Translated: CASSQAGSFLSGNTIYF.

CDR3 in DNA: TGTGCCAGCGCAGACAGGGGGCGCACAGATACGCAGTATTTT. Protein: CASADRGRTDTQYF. V is TRBV6-1 and J is TRBJ2-3; 10 bases fit TRBD1. Trimming at V came to 8 bases and at J to 1 base, leaving 3 bases not matched to a gene. The CDR3 loop spans 14 amino acids. CDR1 is MNHNS and CDR2 is SASEGT in the germline V gene.

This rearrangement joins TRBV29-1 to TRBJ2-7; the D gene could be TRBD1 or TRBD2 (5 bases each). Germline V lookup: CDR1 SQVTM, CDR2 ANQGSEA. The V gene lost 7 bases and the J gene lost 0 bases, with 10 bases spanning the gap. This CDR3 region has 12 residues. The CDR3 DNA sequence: TGCAGCGCCCGGGACGGCTCCTACGAGCAGTACTTC. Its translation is CSARDGSYEQYF.

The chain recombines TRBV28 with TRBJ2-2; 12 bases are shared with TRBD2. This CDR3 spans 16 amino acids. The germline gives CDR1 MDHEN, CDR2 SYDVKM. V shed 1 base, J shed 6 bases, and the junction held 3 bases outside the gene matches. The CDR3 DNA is TGTGCCAGCAGTTTATTCCCTAGCGGGAGGGCCGGGGAGCTGTTTTTT. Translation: CASSLFPSGRAGELFF.

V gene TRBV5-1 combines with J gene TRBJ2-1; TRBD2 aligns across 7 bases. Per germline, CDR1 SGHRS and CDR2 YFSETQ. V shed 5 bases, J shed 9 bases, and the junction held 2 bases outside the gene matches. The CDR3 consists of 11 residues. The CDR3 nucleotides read TGCGCCAGCAGTACGGGAGGTGAGCAGTTCTTC. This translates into CASSTGGEQFF.